This note documents a single T cell receptor (beta chain) sequence. The antigen remains unidentified. Unique molecular identifiers were used in preparing the TCRbeta library. TCRdb passed the PCR reads through MiXCR, listing each CDR3 protein once. The sample has roughly 490,000 distinct CDR3 sequences, about an eighth seen once. The V and J ends lost 6 bases and 2 bases, in that order; junction bases with no gene match: 4. The CDR3 has 17 residues. Germline V CDR1 and CDR2: MNHEY, SVGAGI. The data were taken from a study of T-cell reconstitution after alpha-beta-depleted transplantation in children. The study, taken as a whole, reports: Reportedly, only several hundred clones from non-depleted graft cells drove alpha-beta T-cell counts at about two months. Counts and diversity of T cells one year after transplant came mostly from newly produced T cells. Some patients' high day-60 TCRbeta diversity was traced to surviving recipient T cells and thymic progenitors.

The genes are TRBV6-5 and TRBJ2-2, with TRBD2 identical over 15 bases. The specimen comprised PBMCs, mostly from graft donor cells, sampled 180 days after TCRalphabeta/CD19-depleted stem cell transplant. The clonotype comes from a female patient aged 2 to 10 who had a stem cell transplant for aplastic anemia, so the T cells may come from the graft donor. The DNA for the CDR3 is TGTGCCAGCAGCCGGACTAGCGGGGGGGTTAACACCGGGGAGCTGTTTTTT. Translated, it gives CASSRTSGGVNTGELFF.